Each of the 17 T cell receptor beta chains below was sequenced from the same sample in a study of OX40 agonist ivuxolimab in advanced cancers. The method behind the library was the immunoSEQ multiplex PCR assay. TCRdb took this table from immuneACCESS and kept in-frame rearrangements with V and J called. Such tables lack part of the clones; where checked against another copy, unresolved V genes explain under half of the gap, and the rest is unexplained. Here the sample has some 60,000 clones; roughly 89% occur a single time. In total, the top ten clones hold roughly 13% of the sample. This material consisted of CD4+ or CD8+ T cells sorted from blood, taken in a trial of the OX40 agonist ivuxolimab. The receptors derive from an adult with an advanced solid tumor such as melanoma, head and neck, liver or kidney cancer.

This chain connects TRBV28 to TRBJ2-1; the D gene is possibly TRBD2 (5 bases). The CDR3 extends over 13 amino acids. The V and J ends lost 7 bases and 6 bases respectively, with 13 bases between them. Germline V gene sequence: CDR1 MDHEN, CDR2 SYDVKM. The CDR3 DNA follows: TGTGCCAGCACCCGATCCCGGGGCAATGAGCAGTTCTTC. It codes for CASTRSRGNEQFF.

V and J are TRBV7-2 and TRBJ1-2; the match to TRBD1 covers 7 bases. Looked up from germline, CDR1 is SGHTA and CDR2 is FQGNSA. The V and J ends lost 3 bases and 8 bases, in that order; junction bases with no gene match: 9. This CDR3 contains 14 residues. CDR3 loop: CASSFQGTDDGYTF. The CDR3 DNA sequence: TGTGCCAGCAGCTTCCAGGGGACAGACGACGGCTACACCTTC.

V and J are TRBV5-4 and TRBJ2-5; D is ambiguous. The CDR3 length is 15 residues. The ends were cut back, 0 bases at V and 2 bases at J, with 11 bases in the middle. Per germline, CDR1 SGHNT and CDR2 YYREEE (reference sequence). CDR3 sequence reads: CASSLAKIGQETQYF. Written as DNA, the CDR3 is TGTGCCAGCAGCTTGGCCAAGATCGGGCAAGAGACCCAGTACTTC.

The rearrangement links TRBV2 to TRBJ2-1; 10 nucleotides align to TRBD2. The germline V gene encodes CDR1 SNHLY and CDR2 FYNNEI. Unmatched junction bases numbered 3, after V lost 5 bases and J lost 8 bases. The CDR3 has 13 residues. CDR3 nucleotide sequence: TGTGCCAGCAGTACTAGCGGGATCGATGAGCAGTTCTTC. This codes for CASSTSGIDEQFF.

The chain joins TRBV5-1 to TRBJ2-1; 7 positions agree with TRBD2. CDR3 length: 17 amino acids. The ends lost 4 bases at V and 7 bases at J; junction bases unmatched: 17. CDR1 is SGHRS, CDR2 YFSETQ, per germline. CDR3 amino acids: CASSDSATSASRNEQFF. CDR3 bases: TGCGCCAGCAGCGACTCCGCCACTAGCGCCTCTCGTAATGAGCAGTTCTTC.

The gene calls are TRBV30 and TRBJ1-4, with D possibly TRBD1 on 5 matching bases. Germline CDR1 GTSNPN, CDR2 SVGIG (reference sequence). The CDR3 runs 13 residues. Trimming cost V 3 bases and J 6 bases, with 11 bases left between them. The CDR3 region has the DNA TGTGCCTGGAGCGAGGGGCGGGATGAAAAACTGTTTTTT. Residues: CAWSEGRDEKLFF.

J is TRBJ1-2 and V is TRBV18; 9 bases line up with TRBD1. Losses at the gene ends were 6 bases for V and 6 bases for J; bases not matched to a gene: 11. The CDR3 totals 15 residues. Germline V CDR1 and CDR2: KGHSH, LQKENI. CDR3 region: CASSKGQDRGDGYTF. CDR3 coding DNA: TGTGCCAGCTCGAAGGGACAGGACAGGGGTGATGGCTACACCTTC.

This chain uses TRBV29-1 with TRBJ2-5; the match to TRBD2 covers 13 bases. The CDR3 is 14 residues long. CDR1 and CDR2 (germline): SQVTM, ANQGSEA. The ends lost 7 bases at V and 2 bases at J; junction bases unmatched: 4. In DNA, the CDR3 is TGCAGCGGCCTGGGACTAGCGGGGCAAGAGACCCAGTACTTC. Translation: CSGLGLAGQETQYF.

This rearrangement joins TRBV7-2 to TRBJ2-2; D ambiguous. The CDR3 loop spans 15 amino acids. Looked up from germline, CDR1 is SGHTA and CDR2 is FQGNSA. Trimming removed 7 bases at V and 5 bases at J, with 17 bases between. The CDR3 sequence: CASTWWTTSTGELFF. CDR3 in DNA: TGTGCCAGCACCTGGTGGACCACGAGTACCGGGGAGCTGTTTTTT.

The chain recombines TRBV6-6 with TRBJ2-7; 7 bases agree with TRBD2. The CDR3 length is 14 residues. Germline CDR1 reads MNHNY; CDR2 reads SVGAGI (reference sequence). V lost 7 bases to trimming and J lost 7 bases; unmatched junction nucleotides: 13. The CDR3 DNA is TGTGCCAGCACTCCCCGAGTGTCAGCGGGGGAGCAGTACTTC. Its translation: CASTPRVSAGEQYF.

The J gene is TRBJ1-1, the V gene TRBV10-3; 7 positions agree with TRBD1. Losses at the gene ends were 11 bases for V and 7 bases for J; bases not matched to a gene: 10. The germline CDR1 and CDR2 sequences are ENHRY and SYGVKD. This CDR3 is 12 amino acids long. CDR3 DNA sequence: TGTGCCTCCCGGGACAGAGTTAATGAAGCTTTCTTT. This gives the protein CASRDRVNEAFF.

This clone was seen a single time. The chain joins TRBV6-5 to TRBJ2-2; D might be TRBD2 (5 bases). Germline V gene lookup returns CDR1 MNHEY and CDR2 SVGAGI. Trimming removed 2 bases from V and 3 bases from J, with 7 bases in between. The length of the CDR3 is 14 residues. The DNA of the CDR3 is TGTGCCAGCAGTTACCGGGATTACACCGGGGAGCTGTTTTTT. Translation gives CASSYRDYTGELFF.

The chain has TRBV4-1 and TRBJ2-4, with D perhaps TRBD1 (7 bases). Germline V CDR1 and CDR2: MGHRA, YSYEKL. There are 21 residues in the CDR3. V lost 0 bases and J 3 bases, leaving 27 bases between the germline ends. The CDR3 DNA reads TGCGCCAGCAGCCAAGATAGCCGGAGGACAGGCGTTACCGGGGGCAAAAACATTCAGTACTTC. Translation gives CASSQDSRRTGVTGGKNIQYF.

This clone was picked up a small number of times. V is TRBV6-1 and J is TRBJ2-7; D is uncertain. Germline CDR1 is MNHNS and CDR2 is SASEGT. V shed 3 bases and J shed 6 bases, with 15 bases lying between them. The CDR3 loop spans 14 amino acids. The CDR3 loop is CASSERPVNGEQYF. As DNA, the CDR3 is TGTGCCAGCAGTGAGAGACCGGTTAATGGCGAGCAGTACTTC.

V and J are TRBV6-1 and TRBJ2-1, with D maybe TRBD1 (5 bases). The V end lost 2 bases, the J end lost 6 bases, and 11 bases lay between the germline ends. The CDR3 is 14 amino acids. Germline-derived CDR1 and CDR2 are MNHNS and SASEGT. The CDR3 DNA follows: TGTGCCAGCAGTGAAAGGGGCGGACCCAATGAGCAGTTCTTC. This sequence encodes CASSERGGPNEQFF.

This sequence joins TRBV5-4 and TRBJ1-1; the D is unclear. Germline-derived CDR1 and CDR2 are SGHNT and YYREEE (reference sequence). V gave up 0 bases and J gave up 3 bases, with 6 bases separating them. CDR3 size: 13 residues. The CDR3 DNA sequence: TGTGCCAGCAGCTTGGGCCGGGACACTGAAGCTTTCTTT. It yields the protein CASSLGRDTEAFF.

The chain recombines TRBV27 with TRBJ2-5, with 8 bases lining up with TRBD1. V shed 5 bases and J 5 bases; nucleotides not matched to a gene: 4. The CDR3 contains 13 residues. Germline V gene sequence: CDR1 MNHEY, CDR2 SMNVEV (reference sequence). CDR3 sequence (DNA): TGTGCCAGCAGTCTCCGGACAGGGGAGACCCAGTACTTC. It specifies CASSLRTGETQYF.